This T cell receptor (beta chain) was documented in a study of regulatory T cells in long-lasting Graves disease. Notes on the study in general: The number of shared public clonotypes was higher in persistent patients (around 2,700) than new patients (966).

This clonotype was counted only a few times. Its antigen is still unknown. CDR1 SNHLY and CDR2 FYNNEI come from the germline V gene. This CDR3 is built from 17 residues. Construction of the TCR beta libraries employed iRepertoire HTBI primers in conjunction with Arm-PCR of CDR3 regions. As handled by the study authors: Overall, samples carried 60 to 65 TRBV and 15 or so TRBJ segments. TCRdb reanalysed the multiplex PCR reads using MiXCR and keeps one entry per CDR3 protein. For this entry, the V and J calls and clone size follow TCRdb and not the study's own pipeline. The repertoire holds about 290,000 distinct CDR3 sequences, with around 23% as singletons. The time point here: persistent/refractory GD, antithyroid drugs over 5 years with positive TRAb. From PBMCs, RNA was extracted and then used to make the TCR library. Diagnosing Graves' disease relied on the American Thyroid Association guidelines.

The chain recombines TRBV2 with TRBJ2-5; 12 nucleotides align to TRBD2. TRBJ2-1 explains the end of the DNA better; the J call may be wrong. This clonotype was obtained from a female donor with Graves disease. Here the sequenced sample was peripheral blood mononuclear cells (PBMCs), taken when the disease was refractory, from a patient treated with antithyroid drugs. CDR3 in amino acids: CASNGLAGLSLDVEQFF. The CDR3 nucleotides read TGTGCCAGCAATGGACTAGCGGGACTTTCCCTTGATGTTGAGCAGTTCTTC.